This entry is about one T cell receptor delta chain. This entry belongs to a study of gamma-delta chains in newborns, infants, children. The CDR3 has 17 amino acids. CDR1 and CDR2 from the germline V gene are GEAIGNYY and EKD. V was pared by 0 bases and J by 0 bases, with 8 bases between. TCRdb re-called the reads through CATT. The data contain more than 9,000 delta-chain clones, approximately 9.5% of them seen just once; the ten biggest clones take up just under 9%. The sequence was collected from a child who was a newborn, infant or young child, either healthy, febrile or measles-vaccinated (not recorded which). Material: blood. This chain connects TRDV2 to TRDJ3; D is undetermined. For the CDR3, the DNA is TGTGCCTGTGACACCTATAGCCTCTCCTGGGACACCCGACAGATGTTTTTC. It codes for CACDTYSLSWDTRQMFF.